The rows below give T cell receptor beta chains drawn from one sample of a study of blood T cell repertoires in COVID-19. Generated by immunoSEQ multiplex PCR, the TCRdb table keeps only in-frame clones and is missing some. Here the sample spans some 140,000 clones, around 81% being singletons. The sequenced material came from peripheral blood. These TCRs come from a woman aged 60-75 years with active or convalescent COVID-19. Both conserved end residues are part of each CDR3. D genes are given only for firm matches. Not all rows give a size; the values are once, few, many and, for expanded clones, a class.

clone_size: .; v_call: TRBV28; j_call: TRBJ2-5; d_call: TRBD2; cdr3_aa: CASSVAGVRETQYF; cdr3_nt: TGTGCCAGCAGTGTAGCGGGAGTAAGAGAGACCCAGTACTTC
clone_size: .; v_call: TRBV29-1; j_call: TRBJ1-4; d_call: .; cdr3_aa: CSVEQINEKLFF; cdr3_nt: TGCAGCGTTGAACAGATTAATGAAAAACTGTTTTTT
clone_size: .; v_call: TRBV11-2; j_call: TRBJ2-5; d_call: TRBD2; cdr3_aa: CASSETSGAYQETQYF; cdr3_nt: TGTGCCAGCAGCGAAACTAGCGGGGCGTACCAAGAGACCCAGTACTTC
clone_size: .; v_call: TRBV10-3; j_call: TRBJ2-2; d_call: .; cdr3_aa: CAIRTENTGELFF; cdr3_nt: TGTGCCATCAGAACTGAGAACACCGGGGAGCTGTTTTTT
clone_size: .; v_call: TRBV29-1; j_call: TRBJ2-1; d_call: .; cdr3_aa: CSVGGQWASNEQFF; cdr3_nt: TGCAGCGTTGGCGGACAGTGGGCGAGCAATGAGCAGTTCTTC
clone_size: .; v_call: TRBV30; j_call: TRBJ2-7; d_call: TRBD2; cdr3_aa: CAWSLREAYEQYF; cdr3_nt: TGTGCCTGGAGTCTGCGGGAGGCCTACGAGCAGTACTTC
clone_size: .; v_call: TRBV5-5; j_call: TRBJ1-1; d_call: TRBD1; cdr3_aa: CASSLTPGTGGTEAFF; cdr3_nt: TGTGCCAGCAGCTTGACCCCCGGGACAGGGGGAACTGAAGCTTTCTTT
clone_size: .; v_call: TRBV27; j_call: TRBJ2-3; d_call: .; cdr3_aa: CASKRAGATDTQYF; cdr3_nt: TGTGCCAGCAAGAGGGCGGGGGCAACAGATACGCAGTATTTT
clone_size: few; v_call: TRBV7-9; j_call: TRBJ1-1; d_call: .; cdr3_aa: CASSQGTPLLGTEAFF; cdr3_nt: TGTGCCAGCAGCCAGGGTACACCACTCCTGGGCACTGAAGCTTTCTTT
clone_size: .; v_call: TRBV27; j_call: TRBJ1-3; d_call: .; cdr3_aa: CASSFQGSGNTIYF; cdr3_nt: TGTGCCAGCAGTTTCCAGGGCTCTGGAAACACCATATATTTT
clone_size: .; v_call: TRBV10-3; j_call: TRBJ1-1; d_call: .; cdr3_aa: CAIRERGEGGRAEAFF; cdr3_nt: TGTGCCATCAGGGAGCGCGGCGAGGGGGGGCGCGCGGAAGCTTTCTTT
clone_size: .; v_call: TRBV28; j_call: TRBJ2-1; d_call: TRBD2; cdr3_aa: CASSLYAGGLNEQFF; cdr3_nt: TGTGCCAGCAGTTTATATGCGGGAGGTCTCAATGAGCAGTTCTTC
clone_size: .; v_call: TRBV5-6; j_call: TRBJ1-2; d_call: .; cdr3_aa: CASSLTGLPKPSYGYTF; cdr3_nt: TGTGCCAGCAGCTTGACGGGGTTACCAAAGCCCAGCTATGGCTACACCTTC
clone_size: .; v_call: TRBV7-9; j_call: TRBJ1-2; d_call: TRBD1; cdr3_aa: CASSPRQGRYGYTF; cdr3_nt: TGTGCCAGCAGCCCCCGACAGGGCCGCTATGGCTACACCTTC
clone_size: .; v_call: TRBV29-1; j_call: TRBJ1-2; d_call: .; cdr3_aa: CSVESGGRDNYGYTF; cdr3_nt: TGCAGCGTTGAAAGCGGTGGGAGGGACAACTATGGCTACACCTTC
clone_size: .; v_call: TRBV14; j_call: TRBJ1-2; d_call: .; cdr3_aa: CASSPNTFYGYTF; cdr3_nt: TGTGCCAGCAGCCCGAACACGTTCTATGGCTACACCTTC
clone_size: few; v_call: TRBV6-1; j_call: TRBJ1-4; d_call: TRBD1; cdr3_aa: CASRETGGPSNEKLFF; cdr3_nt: TGTGCCAGCAGAGAAACAGGGGGCCCCTCTAATGAAAAACTGTTTTTT
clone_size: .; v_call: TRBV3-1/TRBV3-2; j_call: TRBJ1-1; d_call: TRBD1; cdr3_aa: CASSRGQGRAFF; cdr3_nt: TGTGCCAGCAGCCGAGGACAGGGTAGGGCTTTCTTT
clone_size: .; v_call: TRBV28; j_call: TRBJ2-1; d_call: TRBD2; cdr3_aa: CASSPTSGGPMYEQFF; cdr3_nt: TGTGCCAGCAGTCCGACTAGCGGGGGGCCCATGTATGAGCAGTTCTTC
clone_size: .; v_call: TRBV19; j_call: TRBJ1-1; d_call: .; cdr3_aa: CASTSEARSMNTEAFF; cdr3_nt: TGTGCCAGTACCTCAGAGGCCAGATCTATGAACACTGAAGCTTTCTTT
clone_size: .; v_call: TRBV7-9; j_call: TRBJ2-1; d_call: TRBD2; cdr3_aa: CASSRRTSGPLSYNEQFF; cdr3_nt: TGTGCCAGCAGCCGGCGGACTAGCGGTCCCCTCTCCTACAATGAGCAGTTCTTC
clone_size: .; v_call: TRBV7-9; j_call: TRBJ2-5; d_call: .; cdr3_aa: CASSFSGEGETQYF; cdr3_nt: TGTGCCAGCAGCTTTTCAGGGGAGGGAGAGACCCAGTACTTC
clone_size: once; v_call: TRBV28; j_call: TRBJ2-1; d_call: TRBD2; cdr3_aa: CASSLPSGAKQFF; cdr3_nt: TGTGCCAGCAGTTTGCCTAGCGGAGCCAAGCAGTTCTTC
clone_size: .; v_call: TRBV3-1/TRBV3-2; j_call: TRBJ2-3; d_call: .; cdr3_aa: CASSQENLIWDTQYF; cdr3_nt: TGTGCCAGCAGCCAAGAAAACTTGATTTGGGATACGCAGTATTTT
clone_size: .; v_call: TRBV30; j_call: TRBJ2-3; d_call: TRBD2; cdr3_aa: CAWSVGLAGATDTQYF; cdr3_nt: TGTGCCTGGAGTGTTGGACTAGCGGGGGCCACAGATACGCAGTATTTT
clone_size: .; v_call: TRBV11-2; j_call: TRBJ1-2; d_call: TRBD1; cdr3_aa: CASSYTGGIYGYTF; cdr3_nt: TGTGCCAGCAGCTATACAGGGGGCATTTATGGCTACACCTTC
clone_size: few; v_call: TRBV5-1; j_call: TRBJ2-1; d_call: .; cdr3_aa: CASSSNGLRFYNEQFF; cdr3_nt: TGCGCCAGCAGCTCAAATGGACTCCGATTCTACAATGAGCAGTTCTTC
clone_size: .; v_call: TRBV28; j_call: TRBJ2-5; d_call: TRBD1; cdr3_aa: CASIPAGGAVEETQYF; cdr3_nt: TGTGCCAGCATCCCCGCAGGGGGCGCCGTTGAAGAGACCCAGTACTTC
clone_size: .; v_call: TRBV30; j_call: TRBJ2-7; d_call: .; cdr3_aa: CAWRDTLREQYF; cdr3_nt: TGTGCCTGGAGGGACACCCTACGAGAGCAGTACTTC
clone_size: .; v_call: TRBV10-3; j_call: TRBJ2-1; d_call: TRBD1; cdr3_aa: CAISASVAGGRDEQFF; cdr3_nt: TGTGCCATCAGTGCCTCCGTCGCAGGGGGCAGGGATGAGCAGTTCTTC
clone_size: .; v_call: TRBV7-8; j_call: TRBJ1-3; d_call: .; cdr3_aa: CASSLRTEHSGNTIYF; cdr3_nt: TGTGCCAGCAGCTTACGAACCGAACACTCTGGAAACACCATATATTTT
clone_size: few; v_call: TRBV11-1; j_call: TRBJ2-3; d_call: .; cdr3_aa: CASNSEGPGTDTQYF; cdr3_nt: TGTGCCAGTAACTCGGAGGGCCCGGGCACAGATACGCAGTATTTT